This T cell receptor (beta chain) is from a study of shared clonotypes between healthy human individuals. Whole-study context: Per donor, CD8 memory used one plate, CD8 naive used two, CD4 memory used three and CD4 naive used three. Points from the study as a whole: Against clonotypes common to all four donors, non-shared ones had lower generation probabilities.

This clone was picked up a small number of times. Its cognate antigen is unknown. Other DNA variants within this sample encode the same CDR3. Cells designated naive CD8 were CD45RO-negative and were positively selected for CCR7, with terminally differentiated effector memory CD45RA+ cells excluded. Each PCR replicate from the sorted subsets contained about 200 ng DNA, which is tens of thousands of T cell genomes. TCRdb's copy holds only in-frame clones and misses some; the assay was immunoSEQ multiplex PCR. The sample has approximately 1.9 million clones; over 85% are singletons. The receptor comes from a man aged 18-30 years in good health. Some clones in this sample may be carry-over from other donors' samples. Input material: naive CD8+ T cells from PBMCs.

CDR3 nucleotides: TGTGCCAGCAGTGAATCCGGCTCCTACGAGCAGTACTTC. Its translation is CASSESGSYEQYF. The V call is TRBV25-1, the J call TRBJ2-7; D gene unclear. The CDR3 is made up of 13 amino acids. Germline V lookup: CDR1 MGHDK, CDR2 SYGVNS. Trimming took off 1 base at V and 0 bases at J, with 4 bases between the two ends.